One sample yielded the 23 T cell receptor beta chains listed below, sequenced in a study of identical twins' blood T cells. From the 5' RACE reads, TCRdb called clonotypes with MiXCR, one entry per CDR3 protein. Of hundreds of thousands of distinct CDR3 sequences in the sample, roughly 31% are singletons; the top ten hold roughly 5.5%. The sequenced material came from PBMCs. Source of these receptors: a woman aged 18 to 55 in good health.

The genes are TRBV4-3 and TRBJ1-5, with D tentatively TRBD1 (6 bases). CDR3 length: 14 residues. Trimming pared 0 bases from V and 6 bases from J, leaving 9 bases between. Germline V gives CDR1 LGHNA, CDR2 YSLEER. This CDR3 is CASSQDGGAQPQHF. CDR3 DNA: TGCGCCAGCAGCCAAGATGGGGGGGCTCAGCCCCAGCATTTT.

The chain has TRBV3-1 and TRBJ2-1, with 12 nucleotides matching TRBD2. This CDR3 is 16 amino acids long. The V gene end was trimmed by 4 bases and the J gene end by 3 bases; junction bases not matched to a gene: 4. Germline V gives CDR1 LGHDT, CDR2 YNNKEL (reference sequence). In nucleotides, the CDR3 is TGTGCCAGCAGCCCTCGGACTAGCGGGATCTACAATGAGCAGTTCTTC. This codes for CASSPRTSGIYNEQFF.

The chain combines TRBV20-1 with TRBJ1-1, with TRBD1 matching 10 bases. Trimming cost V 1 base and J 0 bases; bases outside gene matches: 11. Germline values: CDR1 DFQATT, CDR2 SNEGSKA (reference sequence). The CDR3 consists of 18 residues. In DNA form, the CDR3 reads TGCAGTGCTAGAGTCCCCCCCGGGACAGGGGACATGAACACTGAAGCTTTCTTT. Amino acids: CSARVPPGTGDMNTEAFF.

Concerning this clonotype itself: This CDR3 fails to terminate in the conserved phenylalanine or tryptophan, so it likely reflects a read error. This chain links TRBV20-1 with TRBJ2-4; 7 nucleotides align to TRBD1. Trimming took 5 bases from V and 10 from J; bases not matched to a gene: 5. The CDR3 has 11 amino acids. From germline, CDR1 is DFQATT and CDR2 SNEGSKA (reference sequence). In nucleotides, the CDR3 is TGCAGTGCTGGCCTACAGGGGATTCAGTACCTC. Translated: CSAGLQGIQYL.

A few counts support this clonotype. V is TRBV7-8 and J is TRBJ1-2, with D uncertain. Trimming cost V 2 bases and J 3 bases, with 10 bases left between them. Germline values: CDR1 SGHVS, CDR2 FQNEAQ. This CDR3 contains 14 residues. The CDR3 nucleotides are TGTGCCAGCAGCTTACGACGGATAGACTATGGCTACACCTTC. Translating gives CASSLRRIDYGYTF.

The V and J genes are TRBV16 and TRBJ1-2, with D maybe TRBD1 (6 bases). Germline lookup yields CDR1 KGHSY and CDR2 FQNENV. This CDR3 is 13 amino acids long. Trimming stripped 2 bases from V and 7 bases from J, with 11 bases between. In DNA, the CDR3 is TGTGCCAGCAGCCAAAGCAGGGGACGTGGCTACACCTTC. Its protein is CASSQSRGRGYTF.

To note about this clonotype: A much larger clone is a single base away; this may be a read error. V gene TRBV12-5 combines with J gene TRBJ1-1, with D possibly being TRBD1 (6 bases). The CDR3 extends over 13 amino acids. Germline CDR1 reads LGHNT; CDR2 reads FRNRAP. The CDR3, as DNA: TGTGCTAGTGGTTTGGTACAGGGAAGCGAAGCTCTCTTT. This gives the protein CASGLVQGSEALF.

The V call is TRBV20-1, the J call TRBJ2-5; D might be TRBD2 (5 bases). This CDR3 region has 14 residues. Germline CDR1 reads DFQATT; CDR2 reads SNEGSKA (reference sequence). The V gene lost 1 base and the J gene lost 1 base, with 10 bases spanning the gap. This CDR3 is CSARGIATQETQYF. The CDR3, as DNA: TGCAGTGCTAGAGGGATAGCGACCCAAGAGACCCAGTACTTC.

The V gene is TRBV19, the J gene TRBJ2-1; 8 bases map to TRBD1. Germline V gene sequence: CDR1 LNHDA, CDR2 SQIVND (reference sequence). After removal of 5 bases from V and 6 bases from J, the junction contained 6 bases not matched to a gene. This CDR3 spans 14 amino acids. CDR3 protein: CASSGQGQLNEQFF. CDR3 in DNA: TGTGCCAGTAGTGGACAGGGACAGCTCAATGAGCAGTTCTTC.

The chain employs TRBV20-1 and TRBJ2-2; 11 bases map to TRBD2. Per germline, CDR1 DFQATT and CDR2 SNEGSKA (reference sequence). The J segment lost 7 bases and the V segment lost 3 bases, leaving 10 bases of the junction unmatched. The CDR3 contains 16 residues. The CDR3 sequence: CSARGSLAGDGGELFF. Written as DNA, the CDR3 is TGCAGTGCTAGGGGGTCACTAGCGGGGGACGGCGGGGAGCTGTTTTTT.

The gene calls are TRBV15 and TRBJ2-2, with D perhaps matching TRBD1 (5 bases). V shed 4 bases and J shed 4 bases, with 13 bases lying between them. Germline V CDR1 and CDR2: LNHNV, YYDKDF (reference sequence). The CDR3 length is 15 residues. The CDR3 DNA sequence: TGTGCCACCAGCATAGATAAGACAGTCACCGGGGAGCTGTTTTTT. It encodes CATSIDKTVTGELFF.

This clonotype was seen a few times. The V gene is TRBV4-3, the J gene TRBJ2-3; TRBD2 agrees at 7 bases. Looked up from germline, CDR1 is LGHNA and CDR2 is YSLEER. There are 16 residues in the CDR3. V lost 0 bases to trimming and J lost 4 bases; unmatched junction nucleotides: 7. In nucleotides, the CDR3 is TGCGCCAGCAGCCAAGAAGCGGGATATGGGTCAGATACGCAGTATTTT. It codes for CASSQEAGYGSDTQYF.

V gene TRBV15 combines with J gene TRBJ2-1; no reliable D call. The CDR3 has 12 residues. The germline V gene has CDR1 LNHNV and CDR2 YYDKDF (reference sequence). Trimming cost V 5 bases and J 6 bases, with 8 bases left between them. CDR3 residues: CATSSSGNEQFF. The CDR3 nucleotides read TGTGCCACCAGCTCATCCGGCAATGAGCAGTTCTTC.

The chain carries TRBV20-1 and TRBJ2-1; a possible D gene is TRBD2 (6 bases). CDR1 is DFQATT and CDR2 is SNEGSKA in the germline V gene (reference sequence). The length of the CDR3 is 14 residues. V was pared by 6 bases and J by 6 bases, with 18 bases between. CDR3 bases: TGCAGTGCACCGGGACTGAGAGGCTTCAATGAGCAGTTCTTC. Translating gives CSAPGLRGFNEQFF.

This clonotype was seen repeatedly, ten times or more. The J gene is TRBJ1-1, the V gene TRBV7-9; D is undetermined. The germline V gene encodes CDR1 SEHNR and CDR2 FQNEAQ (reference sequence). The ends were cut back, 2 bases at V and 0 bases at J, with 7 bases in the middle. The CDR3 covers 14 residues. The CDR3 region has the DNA TGTGCCAGCAGCTTACAGTTAATGAACACTGAAGCTTTCTTT. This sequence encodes CASSLQLMNTEAFF.

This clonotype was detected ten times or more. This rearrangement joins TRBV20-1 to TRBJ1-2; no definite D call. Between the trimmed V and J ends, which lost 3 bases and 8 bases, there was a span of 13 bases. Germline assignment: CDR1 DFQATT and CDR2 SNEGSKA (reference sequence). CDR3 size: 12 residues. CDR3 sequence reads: CSASNGGYGYTF. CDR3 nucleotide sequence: TGCAGTGCTAGCAATGGAGGGTACGGCTACACCTTC.

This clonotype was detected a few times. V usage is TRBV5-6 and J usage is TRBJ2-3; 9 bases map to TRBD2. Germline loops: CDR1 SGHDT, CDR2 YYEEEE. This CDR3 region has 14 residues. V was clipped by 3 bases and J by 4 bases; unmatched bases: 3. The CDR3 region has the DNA TGTGCCAGCAGCTCTGGACTAGCGCCAGATACGCAGTATTTT. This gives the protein CASSSGLAPDTQYF.

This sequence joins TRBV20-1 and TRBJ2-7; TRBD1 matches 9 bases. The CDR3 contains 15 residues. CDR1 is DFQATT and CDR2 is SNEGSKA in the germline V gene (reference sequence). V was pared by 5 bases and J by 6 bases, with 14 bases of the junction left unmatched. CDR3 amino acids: CSASWDRASSLEQYF. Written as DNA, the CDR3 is TGCAGTGCTTCCTGGGACAGGGCATCGTCTCTCGAGCAGTACTTC.

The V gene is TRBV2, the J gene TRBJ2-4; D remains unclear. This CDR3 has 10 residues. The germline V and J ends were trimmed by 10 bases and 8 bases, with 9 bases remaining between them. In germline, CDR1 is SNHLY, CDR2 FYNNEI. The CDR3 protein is CAIRKDIQYF. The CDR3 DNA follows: TGTGCCATCAGGAAAGACATTCAGTACTTC.

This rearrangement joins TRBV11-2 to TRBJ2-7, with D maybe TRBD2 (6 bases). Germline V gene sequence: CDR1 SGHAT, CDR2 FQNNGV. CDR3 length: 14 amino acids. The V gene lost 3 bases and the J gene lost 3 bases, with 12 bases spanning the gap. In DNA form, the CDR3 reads TGTGCCAGCAGCTTGCCAGGGACTCGCTACGAGCAGTACTTC. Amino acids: CASSLPGTRYEQYF.

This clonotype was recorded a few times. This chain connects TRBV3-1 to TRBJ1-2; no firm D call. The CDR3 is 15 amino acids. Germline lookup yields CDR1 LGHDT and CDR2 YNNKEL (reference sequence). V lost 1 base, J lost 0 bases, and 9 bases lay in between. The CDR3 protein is CASSQGASTNYGYTF. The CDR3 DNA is TGTGCCAGCAGCCAAGGGGCAAGCACTAACTATGGCTACACCTTC.

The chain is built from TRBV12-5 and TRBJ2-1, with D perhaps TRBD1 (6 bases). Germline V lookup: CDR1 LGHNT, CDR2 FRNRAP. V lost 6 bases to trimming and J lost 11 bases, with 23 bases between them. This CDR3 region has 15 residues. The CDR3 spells CASGPDSTGLGKQFF. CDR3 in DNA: TGTGCTAGTGGACCGGACAGTACCGGGCTGGGAAAGCAGTTCTTC.

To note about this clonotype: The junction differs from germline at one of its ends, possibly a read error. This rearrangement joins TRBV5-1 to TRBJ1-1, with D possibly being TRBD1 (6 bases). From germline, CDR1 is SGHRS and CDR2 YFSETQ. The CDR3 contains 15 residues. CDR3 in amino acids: CASSLEGTRNTESFF. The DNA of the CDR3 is TGCGCCAGCAGCTTGGAAGGGACAAGGAACACTGAATCTTTCTTT.